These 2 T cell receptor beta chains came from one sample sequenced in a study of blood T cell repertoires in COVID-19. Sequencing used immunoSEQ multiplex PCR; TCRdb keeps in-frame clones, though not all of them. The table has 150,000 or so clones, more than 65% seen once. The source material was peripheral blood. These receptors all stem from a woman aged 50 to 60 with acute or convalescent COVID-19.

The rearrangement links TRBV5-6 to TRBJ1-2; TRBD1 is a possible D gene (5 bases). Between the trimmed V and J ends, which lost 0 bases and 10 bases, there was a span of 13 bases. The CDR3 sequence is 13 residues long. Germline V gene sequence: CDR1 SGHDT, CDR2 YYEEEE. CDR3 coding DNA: TGTGCCAGCAGCTTGGTGGCAGGGTCGGACTACACCTTC. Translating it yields CASSLVAGSDYTF.

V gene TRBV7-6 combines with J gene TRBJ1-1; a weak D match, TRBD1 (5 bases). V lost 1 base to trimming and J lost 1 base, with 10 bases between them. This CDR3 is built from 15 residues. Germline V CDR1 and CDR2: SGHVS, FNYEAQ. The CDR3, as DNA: TGTGCCAGCAGCTTAGGAGCTCAGGGGAACACTGAAGCTTTCTTT. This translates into CASSLGAQGNTEAFF.